Listed here are 25 T cell receptor beta chains from one sample, sequenced in a study of beta chain features in type 1 diabetes. Expressed TCRB transcripts were sequenced after all isolated RNA was converted to cDNA. Sequencing used immunoSEQ multiplex PCR; TCRdb keeps in-frame clones, though not all of them. The sample has about 270,000 clones, roughly 13% seen once. Sequencing was carried out using naive CD4+ T cells from blood. Receptors originate from a middle-aged woman in good health.

J is TRBJ2-5 and V is TRBV5-6; D gene uncertain. Trimming shortened V by 1 base and J by 5 bases, and 9 bases separated the two germline ends. This CDR3 is 13 amino acids long. CDR1 and CDR2 (germline): SGHDT, YYEEEE. The CDR3 DNA sequence: TGTGCCAGCAGCTTGCGCCGCCGGGAGACCCAGTACTTC. It codes for CASSLRRRETQYF. The entire variable domain, with the rest obtained from reference TRBV5-6 and TRBJ2-5, is as follows: DAGVTQSPTHLIKTRGQQVTLRCSPKSGHDTVSWYQQALGQGPQFIFQYYEEEERQRGNFPDRFSGHQFPNYSSELNVNALLLGDSALYLCASSLRRRETQYFGPGTRLLVL.

This clone has only a few counts. J is TRBJ2-7 and V is TRBV18, with TRBD1 matching 7 bases. The germline V gene encodes CDR1 KGHSH and CDR2 LQKENI. V shed 1 base, J shed 4 bases, and the junction held 4 bases outside the gene matches. The CDR3 runs 14 residues. Here the CDR3 reads CASSPRQGGYEQYF. CDR3 nucleotides: TGTGCCAGCTCACCACGACAGGGCGGGTACGAGCAGTACTTC.

This chain links TRBV2 with TRBJ2-2; D is perhaps TRBD1 (6 bases). The CDR3 loop spans 16 amino acids. Trimming removed 5 bases from V and 0 bases from J, with 13 bases in between. From germline, CDR1 is SNHLY and CDR2 FYNNEI. The CDR3 DNA reads as TGTGCCAGCAGTTACTTAGGGACAACGAACACCGGGGAGCTGTTTTTT. This codes for CASSYLGTTNTGELFF.

The chain has TRBV5-4 and TRBJ1-1; D uncertain. Germline values: CDR1 SGHNT, CDR2 YYREEE (reference sequence). Trimming stripped 0 bases from V and 5 bases from J, with 14 bases between. The CDR3 has 15 amino acids. The CDR3, as DNA: TGTGCCAGCAGCTTGGGATCGTCTAGCCGGACTGAAGCTTTCTTT. Its translation: CASSLGSSSRTEAFF. Filled out from reference TRBV5-4 and TRBJ1-1, the complete variable domain reads ETGVTQSPTHLIKTRGQQVTLRCSSQSGHNTVSWYQQALGQGPQFIFQYYREEENGRGNFPPRFSGLQFPNYSSELNVNALELDDSALYLCASSLGSSSRTEAFFGQGTRLTVV.

The table lists this clone with a few counts. The chain has TRBV4-2 and TRBJ2-1; 10 positions match TRBD2. Trimming at V came to 2 bases and at J to 5 bases, leaving 6 bases not matched to a gene. Germline lookup yields CDR1 LGHNA and CDR2 YNFKEQ. The CDR3 covers 16 residues. This chain's CDR3 is CASSQRASGGHNEQFF. In DNA, the CDR3 is TGTGCCAGCAGCCAACGAGCTAGCGGGGGCCACAATGAGCAGTTCTTC.

The rearrangement uses TRBV7-2 and TRBJ2-3; unclear D gene. Germline CDR1 and CDR2: SGHTA and FQGNSA. CDR3 length: 12 residues. V lost 5 bases and J lost 2, with 5 bases in between. CDR3: CASSPDTDTQYF. CDR3 DNA: TGTGCCAGCAGCCCAGACACAGATACGCAGTATTTT.

The chain links TRBV12-5 to TRBJ2-4; TRBD1 agrees at 8 bases. V dropped 0 bases and J dropped 1; count of bases not matched to a gene: 5. This CDR3 spans 17 amino acids. CDR1 and CDR2 (germline): LGHNT, FRNRAP. The CDR3 DNA reads TGTGCTAGTGGTTTGGTTCCCCGGGACAGGGCCAAAAACATTCAGTACTTC. Its protein product is CASGLVPRDRAKNIQYF.

This clone showed up just a few times. CDR3 loop: CAPGGELFF. The CDR3 DNA reads TGTGCCCCGGGCGGGGAGCTGTTTTTT. The chain links TRBV7-9 to TRBJ2-2; D is unclear. Germline loops: CDR1 SEHNR, CDR2 FQNEAQ (reference sequence). CDR3 length: 9 residues. The germline V and J ends were trimmed by 11 bases and 7 bases, with 5 bases remaining between them.

The chain carries TRBV14 and TRBJ2-3; D is unclear. Trimming cost V 2 bases and J 4 bases, with 16 bases left between them. CDR1 and CDR2 from the germline V gene are SGHDN and FVKESK. The CDR3 is 16 amino acids. The CDR3 nucleotides are TGTGCCAGCAGCCAAAGACAATCTCGACGGCCAGATACGCAGTATTTT. Protein: CASSQRQSRRPDTQYF.

The chain recombines TRBV6-5 with TRBJ1-2; TRBD1 might be the D (6 bases). The germline V and J ends were trimmed by 2 bases and 0 bases, with 13 bases remaining between them. This CDR3 is built from 16 residues. From germline, CDR1 is MNHEY and CDR2 SVGAGI. In DNA, the CDR3 is TGTGCCAGCAGTTACACTTGGACAGCTACTAACTATGGCTACACCTTC. It is translated as CASSYTWTATNYGYTF.

This clone has a handful of counts. The gene calls are TRBV11-2 and TRBJ1-2; D is perhaps TRBD1 (5 bases). V lost 8 bases to trimming and J lost 5 bases, with 15 bases between them. This CDR3 contains 13 residues. Germline CDR1 SGHAT, CDR2 FQNNGV. CDR3 nucleotides: TGTGCCAGCGGATCCCGGGGGACTTATGGCTACACCTTC. It translates to CASGSRGTYGYTF.

The chain couples TRBV7-9 to TRBJ2-3; TRBD2 might be the D (6 bases). The germline V gene has CDR1 SEHNR and CDR2 FQNEAQ (reference sequence). Trimming removed 5 bases from V and 9 bases from J, with 15 bases in between. The CDR3 length is 13 residues. CDR3: CASSLNRGLTQYF. The CDR3 nucleotides read TGTGCCAGCAGCCTTAATCGGGGGTTAACGCAGTATTTT.

This clone was counted many times. The chain carries TRBV15 and TRBJ2-2; the D gene is possibly TRBD1 (5 bases). V lost 3 bases, J lost 0 bases, and 8 bases lay in between. Germline values: CDR1 LNHNV, CDR2 YYDKDF (reference sequence). The CDR3 covers 15 residues. The CDR3 DNA sequence: TGTGCCACCAGCAGCACCAGGGCGAACACCGGGGAGCTGTTTTTT. Translated, it gives CATSSTRANTGELFF.

The chain recombines TRBV29-1 with TRBJ1-3, with 9 bases fitting TRBD1. Germline V gene sequence: CDR1 SQVTM, CDR2 ANQGSEA. The length of the CDR3 is 14 residues. V gave up 6 bases and J gave up 3 bases; unmatched junction bases: 6. The DNA of the CDR3 is TGCAGCGTCCGTGGACAGGGGAATGGAAACACCATATATTTT. The encoded protein is CSVRGQGNGNTIYF.

The chain links TRBV11-2 to TRBJ1-1, with D possibly matching TRBD1 (5 bases). Germline V gene lookup returns CDR1 SGHAT and CDR2 FQNNGV. This CDR3 spans 15 amino acids. V lost 5 bases and J lost 3, with 16 bases in between. The CDR3 protein is CASSPTRTTHTEAFF. The DNA for the CDR3 is TGTGCCAGCAGCCCTACCAGGACAACGCACACTGAAGCTTTCTTT.

In nucleotides, the CDR3 is TGTGCCAGCAGCCAAGATGAGTTTGGACTAGCGGGGGCAACGTGGGTCACAGATACGCAGTATTTT. This codes for CASSQDEFGLAGATWVTDTQYF. The chain links TRBV4-2 to TRBJ2-3; 13 bases map to TRBD2. CDR1 LGHNA and CDR2 YNFKEQ come from the germline V gene. J lost 2 bases, V lost 0 bases, and 17 bases had no gene match. This CDR3 contains 22 residues.

V is TRBV4-3 and J is TRBJ1-2; possible D gene TRBD1, 6 bases. V lost 2 bases to trimming and J lost 4 bases, with 11 bases between them. Germline values: CDR1 LGHNA, CDR2 YSLEER. The CDR3 totals 14 residues. CDR3 coding DNA: TGCGCCAGCAGCCAAACAGGGAACGGCTATGGCTACACCTTC. Translated, it gives CASSQTGNGYGYTF.

The chain has TRBV18 and TRBJ2-7; 7 bases agree with TRBD1. This CDR3 spans 15 amino acids. The V gene's germline CDR1 is KGHSH and CDR2 LQKENI. The V gene end was trimmed by 3 bases and the J gene end by 2 bases; junction bases not matched to a gene: 7. CDR3 sequence: CASSPAPGQTYEQYF. The CDR3 nucleotides read TGTGCCAGCTCACCCGCCCCGGGACAGACCTACGAGCAGTACTTC.

The table lists this clone with a few counts. V gene TRBV6-1 combines with J gene TRBJ2-7, with 10 bases lining up with TRBD1. Germline trimming cut 7 bases from V and 3 bases from J; bases unmatched to any gene: 3. Germline values: CDR1 MNHNS, CDR2 SASEGT. The CDR3 totals 13 residues. As DNA, the CDR3 is TGTGCCAGCATACGGGACAGGGGCTACGAGCAGTACTTC. Translated, it gives CASIRDRGYEQYF.

As for this clone: The sample has other DNA sequences that encode this CDR3 too. This chain links TRBV5-1 with TRBJ2-3, with 8 positions matching TRBD2. V gave up 1 base and J gave up 1 base; unmatched junction bases: 2. Looked up from germline, CDR1 is SGHRS and CDR2 is YFSETQ. CDR3 length: 15 amino acids. The CDR3 loop is CASSLTSGGTDTQYF. CDR3 sequence (DNA): TGCGCCAGCAGCTTGACTAGCGGAGGCACAGATACGCAGTATTTT. Using reference TRBV5-1 and TRBJ2-3 for the parts outside the CDR3, the full variable domain is KAGVTQTPRYLIKTRGQQVTLSCSPISGHRSVSWYQQTPGQGLQFLFEYFSETQRNKGNFPGRFSGRQFSNSRSEMNVSTLELGDSALYLCASSLTSGGTDTQYFGPGTRLTVL.

The CDR3 protein is CASSAGLAPDTQYF. For the CDR3, the DNA is TGCGCCAGCAGCGCGGGACTAGCCCCGGATACGCAGTATTTT. The V call is TRBV5-1, the J call TRBJ2-3; TRBD2 aligns across 9 bases. In germline, CDR1 is SGHRS, CDR2 YFSETQ. Trimming cost V 4 bases and J 6 bases; bases outside gene matches: 6. The CDR3 covers 14 residues. Together with reference TRBV5-1 and TRBJ2-3, the CDR3 gives the full variable domain: KAGVTQTPRYLIKTRGQQVTLSCSPISGHRSVSWYQQTPGQGLQFLFEYFSETQRNKGNFPGRFSGRQFSNSRSEMNVSTLELGDSALYLCASSAGLAPDTQYFGPGTRLTVL.

V and J are TRBV7-5 and TRBJ1-4; TRBD1, the table's D call, lacks a check against the DNA. TRBV7-5 is designated a pseudogene. The CDR3 sequence is 16 residues long. Here the CDR3 reads CVRSRGTGGHNEKLFF. CDR3 sequence (DNA): TGTGTCAGAAGCCGAGGGACAGGGGGCCATAATGAAAAACTGTTTTTT.

V usage is TRBV2 and J usage is TRBJ2-5; D unresolved. Per the germline V gene, CDR1 is SNHLY and CDR2 is FYNNEI. V dropped 6 bases and J dropped 7 bases, with 9 bases sitting between them. The CDR3 contains 11 residues. The CDR3 DNA reads as TGTGCCAGCAGGGAACCCGGGACCCAGTACTTC. Translation: CASREPGTQYF.

This rearrangement joins TRBV20-1 to TRBJ1-2; D is unclear. Trimming stripped 6 bases from V and 8 bases from J, with 10 bases between. CDR1 DFQATT and CDR2 SNEGSKA come from the germline V gene (reference sequence). This CDR3 is built from 10 residues. The DNA of the CDR3 is TGCAGTGCGTGGAGGACCGGCTACACCTTC. Residues: CSAWRTGYTF.

This clone came up a few times. V gene TRBV25-1 combines with J gene TRBJ2-1; TRBD2 agrees at 7 bases. V trimming: 2 bases; J trimming: 7 bases; junction bases outside the gene matches: 5. The length of the CDR3 is 14 residues. Per the germline V gene, CDR1 is MGHDK and CDR2 is SYGVNS. The CDR3 DNA is TGTGCCAGCAGTGAACGGACTAGTAGAAATGAGCAGTTCTTC. Encoded protein: CASSERTSRNEQFF. Full variable domain (outside the CDR3, taken from reference TRBV25-1 and TRBJ2-1): EADIYQTPRYLVIGTGKKITLECSQTMGHDKMYWYQQDPGMELHLIHYSYGVNSTEKGDLSSESTVSRIRTEHFPLTLESARPSHTSQYLCASSERTSRNEQFFGPGTRLTVL.